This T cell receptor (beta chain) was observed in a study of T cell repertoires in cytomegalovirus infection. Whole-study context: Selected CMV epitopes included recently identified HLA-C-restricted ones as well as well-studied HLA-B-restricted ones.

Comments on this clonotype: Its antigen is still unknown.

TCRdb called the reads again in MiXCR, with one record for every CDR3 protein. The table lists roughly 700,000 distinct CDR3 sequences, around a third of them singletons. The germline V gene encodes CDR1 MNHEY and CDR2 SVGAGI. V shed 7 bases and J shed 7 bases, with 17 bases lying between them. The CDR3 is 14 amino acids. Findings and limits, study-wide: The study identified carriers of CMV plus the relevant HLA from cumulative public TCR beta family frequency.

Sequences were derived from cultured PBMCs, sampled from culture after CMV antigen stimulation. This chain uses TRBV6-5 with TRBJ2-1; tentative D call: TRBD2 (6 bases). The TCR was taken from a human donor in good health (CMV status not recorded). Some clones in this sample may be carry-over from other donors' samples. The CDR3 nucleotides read TGTGCCAGCACGGAGGGAACGGCTCGGAATGAGCAGTTCTTC. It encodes CASTEGTARNEQFF.